The clone carrying this T cell receptor beta chain was observed a few times. Its antigen is not identified. Treatment reported: oral pan-JAK inhibitor, 5-10 mg twice daily. It was from PBMCs that CD4+ and CD8+ T cells were sorted. This sample stems from a study of CD8+ T cells in alopecia areata. Study as a whole: Treatment comprised oral tofacitinib, 5 to 10 mg twice daily, in treated patients. The study's findings and limits: Expanded CD8+ clones among the top 100, as well as scalp clonality, were significantly decreased by tofacitinib. Many expanded lesional clones remained in scalp and blood on tofacitinib.

CDR1 and CDR2 (germline): SNHLY, FYNNEI. V dropped 10 bases and J dropped 3 bases, with 15 bases sitting between them. The CDR3 is 13 amino acids. Sequencing templates came from extracted RNA that was reverse transcribed into cDNA. The protocol was immunoSEQ multiplex PCR, while the TCRdb copy is restricted to in-frame clones and leaves out a portion. This table holds roughly 190,000 clones, just under 65% found once. V gene TRBV2 combines with J gene TRBJ1-2; D not resolved. Sequences were derived from CD4+ T cells sorted from blood, sampled between weeks 47 and 50, from a patient treated with tofacitinib. The sequence was collected from a human donor with alopecia areata. In DNA, the CDR3 is TGTGCCACCCTCCAAACCCGAGACTATGGCTACACCTTC. Protein: CATLQTRDYGYTF. The complete variable domain, with remaining parts taken from reference TRBV2 and TRBJ1-2, reads EPEVTQTPSHQVTQMGQEVILRCVPISNHLYFYWYRQILGQKVEFLVSFYNNEISEKSEIFDDQFSVERPDGSNFTLKIRSTKLEDSAMYFCATLQTRDYGYTFGSGTRLTVV.